This T cell receptor (beta chain) was found in a study of shared clonotypes between healthy human individuals. On the study more broadly: CD4 naive cells filled three plates per donor, CD4 memory three, CD8 naive two and CD8 memory one.

CDR1 is MDHEN, CDR2 SYDVKM, per germline. The CDR3 sequence is 13 residues long. V gave up 5 bases and J gave up 4 bases; unmatched junction bases: 4. The assay was immunoSEQ multiplex PCR, and TCRdb's table has in-frame clones only and misses some. The sample has about 600,000 clones; roughly 97% are singletons. The receptor comes from a woman aged 25-40 years in good health. The chain uses TRBV28 and TRBJ1-2; 7 bases line up with TRBD1. The sequencing input was naive CD4+ T cells sorted from blood. Subset: CD45RA+ positively selected. CDR3 DNA: TGTGCCAGCAGTATGGGGACAGTCTATGGCTACACCTTC. It codes for CASSMGTVYGYTF.